This T cell receptor (beta chain) was profiled in a study of T cells in Graves' hyperthyroidism and ophthalmopathy. Notes on the study in general: Model predictions of ophthalmopathy came a median roughly 6.4 months before onset.

Researchers amplified the TCR beta CDR3 regions from RNA transcripts. Researchers ran a first-round RT-PCR on the TCR CDR3 using the HTBI primer set. TCRdb processed the multiplex PCR reads anew with MiXCR; each CDR3 protein has one entry. The sample has about 580,000 distinct CDR3 sequences; roughly 50% are singletons. In its sample, this clonotype was seen many times. Its antigen is undetermined. The clonotype was recovered from a woman aged 18-29 years with Graves' hyperthyroidism. Sequenced: peripheral blood or thyroid tissue (not recorded which).

The CDR3: CASSIVGGLGTGELFF. In DNA form, the CDR3 reads TGTGCCAGTAGTATAGTAGGGGGTCTAGGCACCGGGGAGCTGTTTTTT. V usage is TRBV19 and J usage is TRBJ2-2; D is perhaps TRBD1 (6 bases). This CDR3 region has 16 residues. Germline CDR1 reads LNHDA; CDR2 reads SQIVND (reference sequence). Trimming took off 1 base at V and 4 bases at J, with 13 bases between the two ends.